One sample yielded the 7 T cell receptor beta chains listed below, sequenced in a study of T cells in Graves' hyperthyroidism and ophthalmopathy. Template material for amplifying TCR beta CDR3 regions consisted of RNA transcripts. In the first-round RT-PCR of the TCR CDR3, the HTBI primer set was used. TCRdb passed the multiplex PCR reads through MiXCR, listing each CDR3 protein once. The sample contains 250,000 to 350,000 distinct CDR3 sequences, 17% of which appear only once. The sequencing sample was made of blood. Receptor source: a woman aged 55 to 70 with Graves' ophthalmopathy.

With respect to this clonotype: A single base separates this from a much larger clone, so it may be a read error. The chain joins TRBV7-2 to TRBJ2-7, with no clear D. The V and J ends lost 8 bases and 7 bases respectively, with 18 bases between them. CDR3 size: 13 residues. CDR1 and CDR2 (germline): SGHTA, FQGNSA. CDR3 DNA: TGTGCCAGCGGCTCTAGGGCCTCAGCGGAGCAGTACTTC. Its translation is CASGSRASAEQYF.

The chain has TRBV6-1 and TRBJ2-5, with 8 bases fitting TRBD1. The CDR3 contains 13 residues. V trimming: 6 bases; J trimming: 7 bases; junction bases outside the gene matches: 7. Per the germline V gene, CDR1 is MNHNS and CDR2 is SASEGT. The CDR3 DNA reads TGTGCCAGCAGCTTAGGGACAGGAGGGACCCAGTACTTC. Amino acids: CASSLGTGGTQYF.

CDR3 loop: CASSQGSRGRTDTQYF. Written as DNA, the CDR3 is TGCGCCAGCAGCCAAGGCTCCCGCGGGAGGACAGATACGCAGTATTTT. The V call is TRBV4-3, the J call TRBJ2-3; TRBD2 agrees at 8 bases. Germline loops: CDR1 LGHNA, CDR2 YSLEER. This CDR3 is 16 amino acids long. Trimming cost V 1 base and J 3 bases; bases outside gene matches: 6.

This sequence joins TRBV3-1 and TRBJ1-2; D unresolved. V was clipped by 4 bases and J by 0 bases, with 12 bases between them. The germline V gene encodes CDR1 LGHDT and CDR2 YNNKEL (reference sequence). The CDR3 totals 15 residues. This chain's CDR3 is CASSPRLAANYGYTF. CDR3 DNA sequence: TGTGCCAGCAGCCCAAGGTTGGCAGCTAACTATGGCTACACCTTC.

The chain has TRBV4-3 and TRBJ2-1; 9 bases match TRBD1. This CDR3 has 15 residues. J lost 2 bases, V lost 2 bases, and 1 base had no gene match. Germline lookup yields CDR1 LGHNA and CDR2 YSLEER. For the CDR3, the DNA is TGCGCCAGCAGCCAAAACAGGGGGCCCTACAATGAGCAGTTCTTC. It encodes CASSQNRGPYNEQFF.

This chain joins TRBV4-3 and TRBJ1-5, with a possible D match to TRBD1 (6 bases). Trimming removed 1 base from V and 7 bases from J, with 14 bases in between. The CDR3 loop spans 15 amino acids. Germline V gene lookup returns CDR1 LGHNA and CDR2 YSLEER. The CDR3 DNA follows: TGCGCCAGCAGCCAAGTTTTCGAGGGGGAACAGCCCCAGCATTTT. It codes for CASSQVFEGEQPQHF.

This clonotype was detected ten times or more. In DNA, the CDR3 is TGTGCCAGCAGTTTATGGGGGGCAGGGGAAAAACTGTTTTTT. This encodes CASSLWGAGEKLFF. This chain connects TRBV27 to TRBJ1-4; perhaps TRBD1 as D (6 bases). The V end lost 1 base, the J end lost 8 bases, and 11 bases lay between the germline ends. There are 14 residues in the CDR3. Germline CDR1 is MNHEY and CDR2 is SMNVEV (reference sequence).